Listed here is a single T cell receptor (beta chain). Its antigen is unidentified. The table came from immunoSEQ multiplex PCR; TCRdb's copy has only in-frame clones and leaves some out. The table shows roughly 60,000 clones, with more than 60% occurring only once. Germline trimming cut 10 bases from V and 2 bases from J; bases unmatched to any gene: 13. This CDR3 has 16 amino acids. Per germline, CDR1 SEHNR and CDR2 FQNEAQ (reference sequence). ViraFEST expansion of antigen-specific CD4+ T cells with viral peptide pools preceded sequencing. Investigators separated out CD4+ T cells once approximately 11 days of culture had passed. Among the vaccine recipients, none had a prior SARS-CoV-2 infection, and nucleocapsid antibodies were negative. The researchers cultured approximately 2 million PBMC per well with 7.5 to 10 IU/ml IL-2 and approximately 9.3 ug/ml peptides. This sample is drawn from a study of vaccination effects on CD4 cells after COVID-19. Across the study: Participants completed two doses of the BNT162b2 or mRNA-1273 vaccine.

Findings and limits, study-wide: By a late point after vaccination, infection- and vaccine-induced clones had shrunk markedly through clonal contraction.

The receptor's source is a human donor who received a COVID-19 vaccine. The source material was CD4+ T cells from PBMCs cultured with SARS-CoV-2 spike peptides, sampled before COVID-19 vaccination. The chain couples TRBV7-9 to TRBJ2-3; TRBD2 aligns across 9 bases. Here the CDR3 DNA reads TGTGCCACACGTCCCGGGCGGGGGGGCAACACAGATACGCAGTATTTT. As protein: CATRPGRGGNTDTQYF.